Presented here are 22 T cell receptor beta chains from one specimen sequenced in a study of metastatic and nonmetastatic thyroid tumors. Patients were all untreated before their thyroid surgery. Through MiXCR, TCRdb re-clonotyped the PCR reads. This sample carries about 50,000 clones, approximately 22% of them seen once, and the ten largest clones take approximately 4%. What was sequenced was blood. Source of these receptors: a female donor with papillary thyroid cancer or a benign thyroid nodule (not recorded which). Some clones in this sample may be carry-over from other donors' samples.

In its sample, this clone is large. The J gene is TRBJ2-7, the V gene TRBV6-1; D unresolved. The V end lost 5 bases, the J end lost 4 bases, and 15 bases lay between the germline ends. This CDR3 contains 14 residues. CDR1 is MNHNS, CDR2 SASEGT, per germline. CDR3 nucleotides: TGTGCCAGCAGTTCTTACGACGGATTTTACGAGCAGTACTTC. Its translation is CASSSYDGFYEQYF.

This clone has ten or more counts. The chain is built from TRBV30 and TRBJ2-5, with unresolved D. Trimming stripped 2 bases from V and 2 bases from J, with 12 bases between. CDR1 and CDR2 from the germline V gene are GTSNPN and SVGIG (reference sequence). This CDR3 region has 14 residues. The CDR3 reads CAWSIPTLQETQYF. In DNA, the CDR3 is TGTGCCTGGAGTATCCCGACTTTACAAGAGACCCAGTACTTC.

This clone came up many times. CDR3 sequence (DNA): TGTGCCAGCAGTGGGGTAGCGGGAGCGGGAGGAGATACGCAGTATTTT. This translates into CASSGVAGAGGDTQYF. The chain uses TRBV2 and TRBJ2-3, with TRBD2 matching over 9 bases. This CDR3 comprises 16 residues. V dropped 4 bases and J dropped 5; count of bases not matched to a gene: 10. Germline-derived CDR1 and CDR2 are SNHLY and FYNNEI. Full variable domain (remainder filled in from reference TRBV2 and TRBJ2-3): EPEVTQTPSHQVTQMGQEVILRCVPISNHLYFYWYRQILGQKVEFLVSFYNNEISEKSEIFDDQFSVERPDGSNFTLKIRSTKLEDSAMYFCASSGVAGAGGDTQYFGPGTRLTVL.

This clone was recorded many times. In nucleotides, the CDR3 is TGTGCCAGCAGCTTCCCCTCCGGGAACGCCGGGGCCAACGTCCTGACTTTC. Translated, it gives CASSFPSGNAGANVLTF. The chain joins TRBV28 to TRBJ2-6; a weak D match, TRBD2 (5 bases). The germline CDR1 and CDR2 sequences are MDHEN and SYDVKM. CDR3 length equals 17 residues. V shed 6 bases and J shed 4 bases, with 19 bases lying between them.

This clone was counted ten times or more. This chain uses TRBV29-1 with TRBJ2-1; D is undetermined. The V end was cut by 4 bases, the J end by 4 bases, with 8 bases between. There are 12 residues in the CDR3. Germline V CDR1 and CDR2: SQVTM, ANQGSEA. The CDR3 sequence: CSVGSGYNEQFF. The CDR3 region has the DNA TGCAGCGTTGGTTCCGGGTACAATGAGCAGTTCTTC.

The CDR3 bases are TGCGCCAGCAGCCAAGACAACCGGGACAGGGGGAATGAGCAGTTCTTC. Amino acids: CASSQDNRDRGNEQFF. This chain joins TRBV4-1 and TRBJ2-1, with 11 bases lining up with TRBD1. The trim removed 0 bases at V and 7 bases at J, leaving 5 bases unmatched. The CDR3 has 16 residues. CDR1 and CDR2 (germline): MGHRA, YSYEKL.

This clone was found many times. The chain carries TRBV7-9 and TRBJ2-2, with D unclear. This CDR3 has 14 amino acids. Looked up from germline, CDR1 is SEHNR and CDR2 is FQNEAQ (reference sequence). V gave up 8 bases and J gave up 2 bases, with 12 bases separating them. The CDR3: CASGLPVNTGELFF. Written as DNA, the CDR3 is TGTGCCAGCGGGCTTCCGGTTAACACCGGGGAGCTGTTTTTT.

This clone was detected only a few times. Given a much more abundant clone one base away, this may be a read error. The chain couples TRBV20-1 to TRBJ1-1; D perhaps matches TRBD1 (6 bases). The germline V and J ends were trimmed by 6 bases and 4 bases, with 12 bases remaining between them. This CDR3 region has 12 residues. Germline CDR1 is DFQATT and CDR2 is SNEGSKA (reference sequence). The chain's CDR3 is CSAPGRGTEAFF. The DNA of the CDR3 is TGCAGTGCCCCGGGCAGGGGCACTGAAGCTTTCTTT.

By proportion, this clone is medium-sized. The chain joins TRBV6-1 to TRBJ2-1; 9 bases fit TRBD1. This CDR3 region has 14 residues. The germline CDR1 and CDR2 sequences are MNHNS and SASEGT. The trim removed 3 bases at V and 7 bases at J, leaving 4 bases unmatched. CDR3 DNA sequence: TGTGCCAGCAGTGACCCGACAGGGGGGAATGAGCAGTTCTTC. Translating it yields CASSDPTGGNEQFF.

This clone was recorded at least ten times. The gene calls are TRBV20-1 and TRBJ2-7; 9 bases line up with TRBD1. CDR3 length equals 11 residues. Trimming took 3 bases from V and 11 from J; bases not matched to a gene: 5. Germline lookup yields CDR1 DFQATT and CDR2 SNEGSKA (reference sequence). The CDR3 sequence is CSARGDRDEYF. The CDR3 DNA is TGCAGTGCTAGGGGGGACAGGGATGAGTACTTC.

There are many counts of this clone. The gene calls are TRBV20-1 and TRBJ1-6; D not certain. CDR3 length: 13 amino acids. V gave up 0 bases and J gave up 2 bases, with 2 bases separating them. Germline CDR1 is DFQATT and CDR2 is SNEGSKA (reference sequence). This CDR3 reads CSARDPYNSPLHF. CDR3 bases: TGCAGTGCTAGAGATCCCTATAATTCACCCCTCCACTTT.

As to this clone: A read error is possible here, since a much larger clone lies one base away. V is TRBV6-1 and J is TRBJ2-2; D is possibly TRBD1 or TRBD2 (5 bases each). From germline, CDR1 is MNHNS and CDR2 SASEGT. There are 15 residues in the CDR3. The CDR3 nucleotides are TGTGCCAGCAGTGGTCTGGGGCTTAACACCGGGGATCTGTTTTTT. It is translated as CASSGLGLNTGDLFF.

This clone was seen many times. CDR3 protein: CATRDPPNYGYTF. For the CDR3, the DNA is TGTGCCACCCGGGACCCACCTAACTATGGCTACACCTTC. This rearrangement joins TRBV6-1 to TRBJ1-2; tentative D call: TRBD1 (5 bases). CDR1 MNHNS and CDR2 SASEGT come from the germline V gene. There are 13 residues in the CDR3. V lost 10 bases and J lost 0, with 12 bases in between.

This clone was found many times. The chain uses TRBV5-4 and TRBJ2-3; D possibly corresponds to TRBD1 (5 bases). Germline loops: CDR1 SGHNT, CDR2 YYREEE (reference sequence). V dropped 0 bases and J dropped 3 bases, with 14 bases sitting between them. The CDR3 consists of 16 residues. Here the CDR3 reads CASSLGSGASTDTQYF. Here the CDR3 DNA reads TGTGCCAGCAGCTTGGGGTCTGGGGCGAGTACAGATACGCAGTATTTT.

This clone was detected ten times or more. The rearrangement joins TRBV5-1 to TRBJ2-6; 8 bases align to TRBD1. Per germline, CDR1 SGHRS and CDR2 YFSETQ. After removal of 3 bases from V and 2 bases from J, the junction contained 7 bases not matched to a gene. The CDR3 consists of 17 residues. The CDR3 bases are TGCGCCAGCAGCTCGGACAGGGAGGTCACTGGGGCCAACGTCCTGACTTTC. As protein: CASSSDREVTGANVLTF.

A single count supports this clone. A read error may be the cause here, since a much bigger clone is one base away. The J gene is TRBJ2-1, the V gene TRBV24-1; D is unclear. CDR1 and CDR2 (germline): KGHDR, SFDVKD. This CDR3 is built from 12 residues. CDR3: CATSVSLDAQLF. The CDR3 DNA is TGTGCCACCAGTGTGTCACTGGATGCGCAGCTCTTC.

This clone was observed a handful of times. A much larger clone lies one base from this, so it may be a read error. This sequence joins TRBV7-9 and TRBJ2-2; D not certain. The CDR3 sequence is 12 residues long. The germline V gene encodes CDR1 SEHNR and CDR2 FQNEAQ (reference sequence). The CDR3 loop is CATPQNTWELFF. In DNA, the CDR3 is TGTGCCACACCTCAAAACACCTGGGAGCTGTTTTTT.

Ten or more counts support this clone. V is TRBV7-9 and J is TRBJ1-1, with TRBD1 as a possible D gene (5 bases). Per the germline V gene, CDR1 is SEHNR and CDR2 is FQNEAQ (reference sequence). CDR3 length equals 14 residues. V was clipped by 4 bases and J by 6 bases, with 15 bases between them. CDR3 sequence reads: CASSWAATGAEAFF. In DNA, the CDR3 is TGTGCCAGCAGCTGGGCCGCCACGGGGGCTGAAGCTTTCTTT.

This clone showed up just a few times. One base away lies a much larger clone, so this may be a sequencing read error. The same CDR3 is also encoded by other DNA sequences in this sample. The gene calls are TRBV5-1 and TRBJ2-5, with TRBD1 as a possible D gene (6 bases). The V and J ends lost 2 bases and 5 bases respectively, with 13 bases between them. Per germline, CDR1 SGHRS and CDR2 YFSETQ. This CDR3 spans 14 amino acids. The CDR3 DNA follows: TGCGCCAGCAGCTTAGGGGGTCAAGGTGAGACCCAGTACTTC. It codes for CASSLGGQGETQYF.

This clone appeared many times. The rearrangement joins TRBV30 to TRBJ2-7, with no clear D. Between the trimmed V and J ends, which lost 0 bases and 3 bases, there was a span of 12 bases. CDR1 is GTSNPN and CDR2 is SVGIG in the germline V gene (reference sequence). The CDR3 extends over 14 amino acids. The CDR3 DNA sequence: TGTGCCTGGAGTGTACTTACCGGAGTCTACGAGCAGTACTTC. Encoded protein: CAWSVLTGVYEQYF.

In this sample, this clone turned up many times. The V call is TRBV24-1, the J call TRBJ1-5, with unresolved D. The CDR3 covers 13 residues. Germline V lookup: CDR1 KGHDR, CDR2 SFDVKD. Trimming cost V 4 bases and J 9 bases, with 12 bases left between them. The CDR3 DNA reads TGTGCCACCAGTGAGTATTCCGACTTGCCCCAGCATTTT. Its protein product is CATSEYSDLPQHF.

The CDR3 sequence: CASSFTGDGETQYF. Here the CDR3 DNA reads TGTGCCAGCAGCTTTACAGGGGACGGCGAGACCCAGTACTTC. The rearrangement links TRBV5-4 to TRBJ2-7; 7 bases agree with TRBD1. The J call is in doubt because the DNA end fits TRBJ2-5 better. The germline V gene has CDR1 SGHNT and CDR2 YYREEE (reference sequence). The CDR3 sequence is 14 residues long.